This T cell receptor beta chain was captured in a study of PD-1 blockade in mismatch repair-deficient tumors. Across the whole study: Patients had around 12 mismatch repair-deficient cancer types, all previously treated and progressing.

The CDR3 loop spans 16 amino acids. The germline gives CDR1 MNHNY, CDR2 SVGAGI (reference sequence). V dropped 3 bases and J dropped 4 bases, with 18 bases sitting between them. Three pembrolizumab responders had their TCRs sequenced. The table came from immunoSEQ multiplex PCR; TCRdb's copy has only in-frame clones and leaves some out. In the table there are about 130,000 clones, about 88% of which are singletons. With regard to this clone: Its antigen is not identified.

Study conclusions and caveats: Rapid post-treatment expansion, then contraction, generally preceding radiologic response, marked tumor-resident clones.

The origin of this receptor is an adult with mismatch repair-deficient cancer. The chain has TRBV6-6 and TRBJ1-2; D remains unclear. The specimen was peripheral blood, collected roughly 70 weeks after starting pembrolizumab. This chain's CDR3 is CASSYLEVGGFYGYTF. Here the CDR3 DNA reads TGTGCCAGCAGTTATCTCGAGGTGGGCGGCTTCTATGGCTACACCTTC.